This T cell receptor beta chain was identified during a study of T cells after yellow fever vaccination. This clonotype was found many times. TCRdb re-derived calls from the 5' RACE reads in MiXCR, one entry per CDR3 protein. The table includes about 140,000 distinct CDR3 sequences, 6.6% detected once. V was clipped by 7 bases and J by 0 bases, with 13 bases between them. The CDR3 consists of 14 residues. Germline V gene sequence: CDR1 SQVTM, CDR2 ANQGSEA. The sequencing here drew on CD4+ T cells sorted from PBMCs, taken 10 days after the yellow fever booster vaccination. V usage is TRBV29-1 and J usage is TRBJ1-3; maybe TRBD1 (5 bases). The source is a man aged 25 to 40 who received the YFV17D yellow fever vaccine. Here the CDR3 DNA reads TGCAGCGCCAACCGGGGACCCTCTGGAAACACCATATATTTT. Its protein product is CSANRGPSGNTIYF.